What follows describes a single TCR beta chain. The antigen remains unidentified. The PCR contained 60 Vbeta and 13 Jbeta primers. Sequenced by immunoSEQ multiplex PCR; TCRdb stores in-frame clones only, minus some. The data show 100,000 to 150,000 clones, 65% to 80% seen once. V was clipped by 0 bases and J by 5 bases; unmatched bases: 6. The length of the CDR3 is 16 residues. Germline V gene sequence: CDR1 KGHSH, CDR2 LQKENI. This entry is derived from a study of cytomegalovirus exposure and HLA in healthy donors. Study-wide results and caveats: Reportedly, fewer N-insertions than the approximately 600-donor mean appeared in an Asian-associated ancestry cluster in a later analysis. CMV antigen specificity of a few CMV-associated chains was confirmed in vitro.

Sequencing was performed on PBMCs. This receptor was identified in a woman aged 40 to 49 in good health and CMV-seropositive. The chain uses TRBV18 and TRBJ2-3; the match to TRBD1 covers 9 bases. This CDR3 is CASSPPATGGIDTQYF. Written as DNA, the CDR3 is TGTGCCAGCTCACCACCGGCGACAGGGGGGATAGATACGCAGTATTTT.